A selection of T cell receptor beta chains follows, all from one sample in a study of blood T cells in healthy people across ages. TCRdb independently ran MiXCR on the 5' RACE reads; one entry per CDR3 protein. This table has roughly 1,500,000 distinct CDR3 sequences, roughly 32% appearing once. The source material was blood. The receptors were gathered from a woman in her 30s in good health. The conserved cysteine and the conserved F or W are not part of the CDR3 here. The order of the fields is CDR3 length, J gene, clone size, V gene, CDR3 protein. A clone size is listed for some rows: how often the clone was seen (once, few, many), or a class if it is expanded.

len: 13; j_gene: TRBJ2-3; abundance: -; v_gene: TRBV5-1; CDR3aa: ASRIVRGGADTQY
len: 15; j_gene: TRBJ2-3; abundance: -; v_gene: TRBV5-1; CDR3aa: ASSRTVAEASTDTQY
len: 11; j_gene: TRBJ2-1; abundance: many; v_gene: TRBV7-3; CDR3aa: ASSPAGGNEQF
len: 13; j_gene: TRBJ1-1; abundance: -; v_gene: TRBV11-3; CDR3aa: ASSLGKLGYTEAF
len: 12; j_gene: TRBJ2-1; abundance: -; v_gene: TRBV20-1; CDR3aa: SAIGHDTYNEQF
len: 12; j_gene: -; abundance: -; v_gene: TRBV6-1; CDR3aa: ASSEGSKGETQY
len: 8; j_gene: TRBJ2-5; abundance: -; v_gene: TRBV28; CDR3aa: ASSSSRWY
len: 13; j_gene: TRBJ2-7; abundance: -; v_gene: TRBV4-1; CDR3aa: ASSQQQGIRYEQY
len: 15; j_gene: -; abundance: -; v_gene: TRBV3-1; CDR3aa: ASSQDPWVAGIDEQY
len: 15; j_gene: TRBJ2-1; abundance: -; v_gene: TRBV9; CDR3aa: ASSIGTSGSSYNEQF
len: 11; j_gene: TRBJ2-3; abundance: -; v_gene: TRBV28; CDR3aa: ASSPPPSDTQY
len: 14; j_gene: TRBJ2-1; abundance: -; v_gene: TRBV27; CDR3aa: ASTPSGGRRLNEQF
len: 16; j_gene: TRBJ2-3; abundance: -; v_gene: TRBV11-1; CDR3aa: ASSQIGPGQLGTDTQY
len: 12; j_gene: TRBJ2-1; abundance: -; v_gene: TRBV6-4; CDR3aa: ASSESGLYFEQF
len: 12; j_gene: TRBJ2-3; abundance: -; v_gene: TRBV29-1; CDR3aa: SVQGAMSTDTQY
len: 18; j_gene: TRBJ2-3; abundance: few; v_gene: TRBV28; CDR3aa: ASNPPTLTEMDVSTDTQY
len: 14; j_gene: TRBJ2-5; abundance: few; v_gene: TRBV9; CDR3aa: ASSVGGGGPKETQY
len: 13; j_gene: TRBJ2-1; abundance: few; v_gene: TRBV5-1; CDR3aa: ASTFGTGSYNEQF